This T cell receptor (beta chain) was obtained from a study of T cells in Graves' hyperthyroidism and ophthalmopathy. Amplification targeted TCR beta CDR3 regions from RNA transcripts. Using the HTBI primer set, a first-round RT-PCR was run on the TCR CDR3. TCRdb ran MiXCR on the multiplex PCR reads and lists one entry per CDR3 protein. The table shows 300,000 to 350,000 distinct CDR3 sequences, with 15% to 20% occurring only once. This clonotype was counted at least ten times. The sequencing sample was made of blood. The source of this sequence is a woman aged 45 to 65 with Graves' hyperthyroidism.

This chain's CDR3 is CAISEAGRDTQYF. The CDR3 coding sequence is TGTGCCATCAGTGAGGCAGGGAGGGATACGCAGTATTTT. The J gene is TRBJ2-3, the V gene TRBV10-3; D is perhaps TRBD2 (6 bases). Germline CDR1 reads ENHRY; CDR2 reads SYGVKD. V lost 2 bases, J lost 6 bases, and 9 bases lay in between. The CDR3 has 13 amino acids.